The 18 T cell receptor beta chains below come from one sample, sequenced in a study of a mutant IDH1 vaccine in newly diagnosed glioma. Assay used: immunoSEQ multiplex PCR; TCRdb lists only in-frame clones, some missing. The sample holds 80,000 to 100,000 clones; about four fifths are singletons and the top ten take around 7%. Documented time point: baseline, week 1 (first vaccination visit). Treatment denoted: pre-vaccination baseline after standard-of-care therapy. This specimen was PBMCs, taken from a glioma patient treated with radiotherapy, temozolomide or both. Source of these receptors: a man aged 35-49 years with glioma.

The chain uses TRBV7-9 and TRBJ2-7; TRBD1 matches 11 bases. Germline V gene sequence: CDR1 SEHNR, CDR2 FQNEAQ (reference sequence). The junction had 4 bases not matched to a gene; V was cut back by 5 bases and J by 4 bases. This CDR3 region has 14 residues. The chain's CDR3 is CASSRTGGLYEQYF. In DNA, the CDR3 is TGTGCCAGCAGCCGGACAGGGGGCCTTTACGAGCAGTACTTC.

The chain carries TRBV19 and TRBJ1-1; D possibly corresponds to TRBD1 (5 bases). This CDR3 comprises 16 residues. Germline assignment: CDR1 LNHDA and CDR2 SQIVND (reference sequence). V gave up 5 bases and J gave up 0 bases, with 16 bases separating them. The CDR3 here is CASSRRGEVMNTEAFF. CDR3 DNA: TGTGCCAGTAGTCGTCGGGGCGAGGTGATGAACACTGAAGCTTTCTTT.

V is TRBV11-2 and J is TRBJ2-1; tentative D call: TRBD1 (6 bases). V lost 5 bases, J lost 7 bases, and 15 bases lay in between. CDR3 size: 14 residues. CDR1 SGHAT and CDR2 FQNNGV come from the germline V gene. The CDR3, as DNA: TGTGCCAGCAGCCCAGGGGCCGGCGGGAATGAGCAGTTCTTC. This encodes CASSPGAGGNEQFF.

The chain employs TRBV27 and TRBJ2-1; either TRBD1 or TRBD2 may supply D (5 bases each). Trimming left V 3 bases short and J 7 bases short, with 16 bases between. CDR3 length: 15 amino acids. The germline CDR1 and CDR2 sequences are MNHEY and SMNVEV (reference sequence). The chain's CDR3 is CASSFLTRGENEQFF. The CDR3 region has the DNA TGTGCCAGCAGTTTTCTTACTAGGGGCGAGAATGAGCAGTTCTTC.

In its sample, this clone was seen a few times. This rearrangement joins TRBV2 to TRBJ2-2; D might be TRBD1 (5 bases). Germline values: CDR1 SNHLY, CDR2 FYNNEI. This CDR3 has 12 residues. V gave up 10 bases and J gave up 5 bases, with 11 bases separating them. The CDR3 DNA is TGTGCCACCAGGGTTCTAACCGGGGAGCTGTTTTTT. Encoded protein: CATRVLTGELFF.

The CDR3 sequence is CASSLGGASNQPQHF. CDR3 sequence (DNA): TGTGCCAGCAGCCTCGGGGGGGCTAGCAATCAGCCCCAGCATTTT. The rearrangement joins TRBV28 to TRBJ1-5, with a weak D call TRBD1 (6 bases). Trimming pared 6 bases from V and 0 bases from J, leaving 12 bases between. CDR1 and CDR2 (germline): MDHEN, SYDVKM. This CDR3 contains 15 residues.

The V gene is TRBV19, the J gene TRBJ1-3; 7 nucleotides match TRBD1. J lost 4 bases, V lost 8 bases, and 5 bases had no gene match. Germline V lookup: CDR1 LNHDA, CDR2 SQIVND (reference sequence). The CDR3 extends over 13 amino acids. The CDR3 DNA is TGTGCCAGTCAGGGGACAGTAGGAAACACCATATATTTT. Its protein is CASQGTVGNTIYF.

V and J are TRBV5-4 and TRBJ1-1, with D possibly TRBD1 on 5 matching bases. The CDR3 runs to 14 residues. With 4 bases removed from V and 8 bases from J, the gap between germline ends came to 18 bases. In germline, CDR1 is SGHNT, CDR2 YYREEE (reference sequence). The CDR3 nucleotides read TGTGCCAGCAGCATTCCGGGACGGACTTTCGAAGCTTTCTTT. This codes for CASSIPGRTFEAFF.

The chain recombines TRBV19 with TRBJ1-1; no clear D gene. Trimming took off 3 bases at V and 3 bases at J, with 8 bases between the two ends. Germline V gives CDR1 LNHDA, CDR2 SQIVND (reference sequence). The CDR3 is made up of 13 amino acids. The CDR3 sequence is CASSIDRDTEAFF. The CDR3 region has the DNA TGTGCCAGTAGTATCGACCGTGACACTGAAGCTTTCTTT.

The rearrangement uses TRBV4-2 and TRBJ2-3; unclear D gene. Germline CDR1 and CDR2: LGHNA and YNFKEQ. Trimming pared 8 bases from V and 1 base from J, leaving 10 bases between. This CDR3 has 13 amino acids. The CDR3 DNA is TGTGCCAGCTTCGGCGGAGGCACAGATACGCAGTATTTT. Encoded protein: CASFGGGTDTQYF.

This chain connects TRBV7-9 to TRBJ2-7, with D possibly TRBD1 on 5 matching bases. The CDR3 has 11 residues. The V and J ends lost 11 bases and 1 base respectively, with 9 bases between them. The V gene's germline CDR1 is SEHNR and CDR2 FQNEAQ (reference sequence). The DNA for the CDR3 is TGTGCCGCTTCAGGGTCCTACGAGCAGTACTTC. Translation: CAASGSYEQYF.

The chain carries TRBV2 and TRBJ1-6; maybe TRBD1 (6 bases). The germline V and J ends were trimmed by 3 bases and 9 bases, with 15 bases remaining between them. The CDR3 has 15 amino acids. Per germline, CDR1 SNHLY and CDR2 FYNNEI. The CDR3 is CASSENRAGGSPLHF. The CDR3 DNA follows: TGTGCCAGCAGTGAGAACAGGGCAGGAGGTTCACCCCTCCACTTT.

The gene calls are TRBV5-4 and TRBJ2-2; 9 bases match TRBD2. The CDR3 extends over 19 amino acids. CDR1 and CDR2 from the germline V gene are SGHNT and YYREEE (reference sequence). Trimming removed 1 base from V and 0 bases from J; junction bases left unmatched: 10. This CDR3 is CASSLWGGRGEANTGELFF. CDR3 coding DNA: TGTGCCAGCAGCTTGTGGGGCGGGAGGGGGGAAGCGAACACCGGGGAGCTGTTTTTT.

The chain recombines TRBV4-1 with TRBJ1-2; TRBD1 might be the D (5 bases). Germline V gene sequence: CDR1 MGHRA, CDR2 YSYEKL. V lost 3 bases and J 4 bases, leaving 12 bases between the germline ends. CDR3 length: 14 amino acids. The chain's CDR3 is CASSHGTSGYGYTF. In DNA form, the CDR3 reads TGCGCCAGCAGCCACGGGACCTCGGGCTATGGCTACACCTTC.

The rearrangement joins TRBV15 to TRBJ2-1; the D gene is possibly TRBD2 (7 bases). CDR3 length equals 14 residues. The V gene's germline CDR1 is LNHNV and CDR2 YYDKDF (reference sequence). Trimming cost V 0 bases and J 10 bases, with 13 bases left between them. The CDR3 spells CATSRDWGGFEQFF. As DNA, the CDR3 is TGTGCCACCAGCAGAGATTGGGGGGGCTTCGAGCAGTTCTTC.

V gene TRBV2 combines with J gene TRBJ2-1; 9 bases fit TRBD1. CDR3 size: 15 residues. V was clipped by 7 bases and J by 9 bases; unmatched bases: 13. Germline V CDR1 and CDR2: SNHLY, FYNNEI. The CDR3 is CASTSPGQGPIEQFF. Here the CDR3 DNA reads TGTGCCAGCACCTCACCGGGACAGGGACCGATTGAGCAGTTCTTC.

The CDR3 nucleotides are TGTGCCAGCAGGACAGGGGGGGTAAAAAACATTCAGTACTTC. It codes for CASRTGGVKNIQYF. The V call is TRBV7-2, the J call TRBJ2-4; 9 bases align to TRBD1. The CDR3 sequence is 14 residues long. Trimming cost V 6 bases and J 4 bases; bases outside gene matches: 4. Looked up from germline, CDR1 is SGHTA and CDR2 is FQGNSA.

This chain connects TRBV6-5 to TRBJ2-7; 9 nucleotides match TRBD1. Germline trimming cut 7 bases from V and 6 bases from J; bases unmatched to any gene: 4. This CDR3 contains 12 residues. Germline CDR1 reads MNHEY; CDR2 reads SVGAGI. The CDR3, as DNA: TGTGCCAGCATGCCGGGACAGGGCGAGCAGTACTTC. Its protein product is CASMPGQGEQYF.